This T cell receptor beta chain originates from a study of CD8+ T cells in alopecia areata. Study results and caveats: Among patients, TCR sharing was less clear than in mice, a difference possibly due in part to HLA diversity in the patient population.

This clone was counted between two and nine times. No antigen is known for it. In each case, RNA was isolated and then reverse transcribed into cDNA as the sequencing template. Using immunoSEQ multiplex PCR, the repertoire was profiled, and TCRdb retains in-frame clones only, with some absent. Of under 150,000 clones detected, about 50% appear once; the ten largest clones hold about 10%. Alopecia areata patients gave lesional scalp punch biopsies and peripheral blood samples. The CDR3 spans 15 residues. Germline values: CDR1 SQVTM, CDR2 ANQGSEA. V lost 8 bases and J 4 bases, leaving 23 bases between the germline ends.

The sample comprised NKG2D-low CD8+ T cells sorted from blood. The rearrangement joins TRBV29-1 to TRBJ2-5, with D possibly TRBD1 on 5 matching bases. This receptor was taken from a human donor with alopecia areata. As DNA, the CDR3 is TGCAGCTTCAGGGTTCGAGCATCCCGAATAGAGACCCAGTACTTC. As protein: CSFRVRASRIETQYF.